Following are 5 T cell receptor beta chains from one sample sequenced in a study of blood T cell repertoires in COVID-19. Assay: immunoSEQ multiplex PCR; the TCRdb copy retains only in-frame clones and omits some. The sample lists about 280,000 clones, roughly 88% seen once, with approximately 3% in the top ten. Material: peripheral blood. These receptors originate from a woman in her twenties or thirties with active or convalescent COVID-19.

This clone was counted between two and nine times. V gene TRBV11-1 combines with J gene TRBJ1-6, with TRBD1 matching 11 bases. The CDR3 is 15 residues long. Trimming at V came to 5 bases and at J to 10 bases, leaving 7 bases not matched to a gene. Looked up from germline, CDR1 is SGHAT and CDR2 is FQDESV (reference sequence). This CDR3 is CASSARTGGRSPLHF. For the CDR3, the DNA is TGTGCCAGCAGCGCCAGGACAGGGGGCAGATCACCCCTCCACTTT.

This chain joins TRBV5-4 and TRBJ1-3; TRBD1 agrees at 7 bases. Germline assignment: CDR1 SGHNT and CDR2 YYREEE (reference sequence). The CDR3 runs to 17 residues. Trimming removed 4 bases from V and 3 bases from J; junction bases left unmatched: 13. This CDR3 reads CASSLGGQVSGGNTIYF. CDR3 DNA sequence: TGTGCCAGCAGCCTCGGCGGACAGGTCTCGGGTGGAAACACCATATATTTT. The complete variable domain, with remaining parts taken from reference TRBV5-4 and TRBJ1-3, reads ETGVTQSPTHLIKTRGQQVTLRCSSQSGHNTVSWYQQALGQGPQFIFQYYREEENGRGNFPPRFSGLQFPNYSSELNVNALELDDSALYLCASSLGGQVSGGNTIYFGEGSWLTVV.

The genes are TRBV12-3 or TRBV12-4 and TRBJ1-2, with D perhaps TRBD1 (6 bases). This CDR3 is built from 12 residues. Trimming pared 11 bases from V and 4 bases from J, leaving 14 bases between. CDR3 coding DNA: TGTGCCGGGGGGGGGCTGGGCTATGGCTACACCTTC. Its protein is CAGGGLGYGYTF.

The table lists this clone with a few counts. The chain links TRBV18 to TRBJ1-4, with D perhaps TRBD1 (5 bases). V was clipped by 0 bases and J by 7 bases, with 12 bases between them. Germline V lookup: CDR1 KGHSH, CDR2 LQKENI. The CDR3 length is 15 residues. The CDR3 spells CASSPPAGRGEKLFF. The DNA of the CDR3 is TGTGCCAGCTCACCACCCGCAGGGCGGGGTGAAAAACTGTTTTTT.

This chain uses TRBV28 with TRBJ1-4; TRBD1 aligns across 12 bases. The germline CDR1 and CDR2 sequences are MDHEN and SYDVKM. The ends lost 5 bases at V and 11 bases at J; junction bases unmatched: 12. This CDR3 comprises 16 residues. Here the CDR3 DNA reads TGTGCCAGCAGTGGACCGGGACAGGGGGCTCTGAGGAAACTGTTTTTT. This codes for CASSGPGQGALRKLFF.